The 17 T cell receptor beta chains below all came from one sample that was sequenced in a study of T-cell reconstitution after alpha-beta-depleted transplantation in children. For TCRbeta, the library was prepared with unique molecular identifiers. TCRdb independently ran MiXCR on the PCR reads; one entry per CDR3 protein. The sample records around 600,000 distinct CDR3 sequences, roughly 23% being singletons. Sequenced here: PBMCs, mostly from graft donor cells, sampled 360 days after TCRalphabeta/CD19-depleted stem cell transplant. The origin of the receptors is a boy in the first two years of life who had a stem cell transplant for acute myeloid leukemia, so the T cells may come from the graft donor.

This chain links TRBV6-2 or TRBV6-3 with TRBJ2-1, with TRBD2 matching over 10 bases. V trimming: 6 bases; J trimming: 5 bases; junction bases outside the gene matches: 10. CDR1 MNHEY and CDR2 SVGEGT come from the germline V gene. The CDR3 is 16 amino acids. The CDR3 sequence: CASSYPLAGGDNEQFF. CDR3 nucleotide sequence: TGTGCCAGCAGCTACCCCTTAGCGGGGGGTGACAATGAGCAGTTCTTC.

The J gene is TRBJ1-1, the V gene TRBV6-1, with TRBD1 identical over 8 bases. V lost 5 bases and J lost 5; bases outside the gene matches: 10. The germline gives CDR1 MNHNS, CDR2 SASEGT. The CDR3 is 15 residues long. The CDR3 loop is CASSPTGVYLTEAFF. The CDR3 nucleotides are TGTGCCAGCAGTCCGACAGGGGTATATCTGACTGAAGCTTTCTTT.

This chain uses TRBV30 with TRBJ2-7; D tentatively reads TRBD1 or TRBD2 (5 bases each). The CDR3 sequence is 15 residues long. Trimming removed 0 bases at V and 2 bases at J, with 14 bases between. Germline V gene lookup returns CDR1 GTSNPN and CDR2 SVGIG (reference sequence). CDR3 DNA sequence: TGTGCCTGGAGTGTAAATGGGGGAAGTACCTACGAGCAGTACTTC. Translated, it gives CAWSVNGGSTYEQYF. The full variable domain, its missing parts supplied by reference TRBV30 and TRBJ2-7, is SQTIHQWPATLVQPVGSPLSLECTVEGTSNPNLYWYRQAAGRGLQLLFYSVGIGQISSEVPQNLSASRPQDRQFILSSKKLLLSDSGFYLCAWSVNGGSTYEQYFGPGTRLTVT.

The chain employs TRBV5-5 and TRBJ2-7, with 8 bases aligning to TRBD1. The V segment lost 3 bases and the J segment 2 bases; nucleotides outside the gene matches: 4. Germline V gene lookup returns CDR1 SGHKS and CDR2 YYEKEE (reference sequence). This CDR3 is 14 amino acids long. The CDR3 nucleotides are TGTGCCAGCAGCTCCAGGGGGCTCCCCTACGAGCAGTACTTC. This translates into CASSSRGLPYEQYF.

This clonotype was recorded a few times. The chain is built from TRBV12-3 or TRBV12-4 and TRBJ2-7; D uncertain. V was cut by 2 bases and J by 2 bases, with 7 bases left in between. This CDR3 spans 13 amino acids. The CDR3 DNA is TGTGCCAGCAGTTTAAGACACCCCTACGAGCAGTACTTC. Residues: CASSLRHPYEQYF.

At least ten counts were recorded for this clonotype. The chain combines TRBV7-2 with TRBJ2-3, with 9 bases fitting TRBD2. There are 13 residues in the CDR3. The V segment lost 5 bases and the J segment 10 bases; nucleotides outside the gene matches: 7. Germline V gene sequence: CDR1 SGHTA, CDR2 FQGNSA. The CDR3 protein is CASSRFSGGPQYF. The CDR3 DNA is TGTGCCAGCAGCCGCTTTAGCGGGGGCCCGCAGTATTTT.

The chain combines TRBV15 with TRBJ1-2; 11 nucleotides align to TRBD1. With 9 bases clipped from V and 6 bases from J, the junction kept 9 bases outside the gene matches. Germline CDR1 LNHNV, CDR2 YYDKDF (reference sequence). The CDR3 is 14 amino acids. The CDR3: CATITGTGGNGYTF. The CDR3 nucleotides read TGTGCCACGATTACCGGGACAGGGGGGAATGGCTACACCTTC. The complete variable domain, with remaining parts taken from reference TRBV15 and TRBJ1-2, reads DAMVIQNPRYQVTQFGKPVTLSCSQTLNHNVMYWYQQKSSQAPKLLFHYYDKDFNNEADTPDNFQSRRPNTSFCFLDIRSPGLGDTAMYLCATITGTGGNGYTFGSGTRLTVV.

This clonotype came up many times. The chain recombines TRBV20-1 with TRBJ1-3; 7 bases are a match to TRBD1. Trimming took 3 bases from V and 0 from J; bases not matched to a gene: 14. The CDR3 has 18 amino acids. The V gene's germline CDR1 is DFQATT and CDR2 SNEGSKA (reference sequence). DNA of the CDR3: TGCAGTGCTAGTTACGGGACAGCGCTGGCCTCCTCTGGAAACACCATATATTTT. Protein product: CSASYGTALASSGNTIYF.

This clonotype was seen ten or more times. This sequence joins TRBV28 and TRBJ2-1; 14 bases fit TRBD2. V lost 2 bases to trimming and J lost 6 bases; unmatched junction nucleotides: 3. CDR1 is MDHEN, CDR2 SYDVKM, per germline. CDR3 length: 16 amino acids. The CDR3 loop reads CASSLGLAGGRNEQFF. CDR3 bases: TGTGCCAGCAGTTTAGGACTAGCGGGGGGTCGCAATGAGCAGTTCTTC.

In this sample, this clonotype turned up many times. The chain is built from TRBV5-4 and TRBJ2-1, with D hard to call. V was pared by 2 bases and J by 4 bases, with 7 bases between. Germline V gives CDR1 SGHNT, CDR2 YYREEE (reference sequence). There are 13 residues in the CDR3. This CDR3 reads CASSFHGYNEQFF. The CDR3 DNA is TGTGCCAGCAGCTTTCATGGTTACAATGAGCAGTTCTTC.

This clonotype was recorded at least ten times. The gene calls are TRBV11-2 and TRBJ2-7, with 7 bases aligning to TRBD2. The V gene's germline CDR1 is SGHAT and CDR2 FQNNGV. V gave up 6 bases and J gave up 2 bases; unmatched junction bases: 4. The CDR3 consists of 13 residues. CDR3 amino acids: CASREGGTYEQYF. CDR3 bases: TGTGCCAGCAGGGAGGGAGGGACCTACGAGCAGTACTTC.

The rearrangement joins TRBV28 to TRBJ2-7; perhaps D is TRBD1 or TRBD2 (5 bases each). Between the trimmed V and J ends, which lost 5 bases and 4 bases, there was a span of 21 bases. The CDR3 consists of 16 residues. Germline lookup yields CDR1 MDHEN and CDR2 SYDVKM. The CDR3 DNA is TGTGCCAGCAGTCCCGTCGGAGAGGGGCCGTCGTACGAGCAGTACGTC. This gives the protein CASSPVGEGPSYEQYV.

J is TRBJ2-3 and V is TRBV7-3; the D gene is possibly TRBD2 (6 bases). The V gene lost 5 bases and the J gene lost 2 bases, with 11 bases spanning the gap. Germline V gives CDR1 SGHTA, CDR2 FQGTGA. The CDR3 sequence is 14 residues long. The CDR3 DNA reads TGTGCCAGCAGCGTGACTAGTCTCACAGATACGCAGTATTTT. Residues: CASSVTSLTDTQYF.

This clonotype was seen ten or more times. The chain joins TRBV7-9 to TRBJ2-5, with 8 bases fitting TRBD1. CDR1 and CDR2 (germline): SEHNR, FQNEAQ (reference sequence). The V and J ends lost 5 bases and 0 bases, in that order; junction bases with no gene match: 5. This CDR3 region has 15 residues. This CDR3 reads CASSPRDRHQETQYF. Written as DNA, the CDR3 is TGTGCCAGCAGCCCCCGGGACAGGCACCAAGAGACCCAGTACTTC.

Ten or more counts support this clonotype. The rearrangement uses TRBV12-3 or TRBV12-4 and TRBJ1-5, with D unclear. V was trimmed by 1 base and J by 2 bases, leaving 6 bases between them. This CDR3 is 14 amino acids long. The DNA of the CDR3 is TGTGCCAGCAGTTTAGTTCCGGGCAATCAGCCCCAGCATTTT. Protein sequence: CASSLVPGNQPQHF.

The rearrangement joins TRBV7-2 to TRBJ2-3; a weak D match, TRBD1 (6 bases). In germline, CDR1 is SGHTA, CDR2 FQGNSA. The ends were cut back, 4 bases at V and 2 bases at J, with 13 bases in the middle. The CDR3 is made up of 15 amino acids. CDR3 in amino acids: CASSSDQGTTDTQYF. The CDR3 DNA follows: TGTGCCAGCAGCTCAGACCAGGGGACCACAGATACGCAGTATTTT.

The rearrangement joins TRBV6-5 to TRBJ2-1; no reliable D call. V was trimmed by 0 bases and J by 9 bases, leaving 6 bases between them. CDR1 and CDR2 (germline): MNHEY, SVGAGI. This CDR3 comprises 12 residues. The DNA for the CDR3 is TGTGCCAGCAGTTACTCATTGGGTGAGCAGTTCTTC. Protein: CASSYSLGEQFF.